A selection of T cell receptor beta chains follows, all from one sample in a study of blood T cell repertoires in COVID-19. This table comes from immunoSEQ multiplex PCR, and its TCRdb copy is limited to in-frame clones, with some not included. The profile shows approximately 350,000 clones, 89% of them singletons. What was sequenced was peripheral blood. Every receptor here comes from a man aged 40-49 years with acute or convalescent COVID-19. The CDR3 runs from the conserved cysteine through the conserved F or W. A D gene is named only where the DNA matches it firmly. The size of a clone is reported for some rows only, either as once, few or many, or as a class for expanded clones.

CDR3nt: TGCGCCAGCAGCCCACAGGTGAACACTGAAGCTTTCTTT; CDR3aa: CASSPQVNTEAFF; v_gene: TRBV4-3; d_gene: -; j_gene: TRBJ1-1; abundance: -
CDR3nt: TGTGCCTGGAGTCGACAGGACAGTTTCTATGGCTACACCTTC; CDR3aa: CAWSRQDSFYGYTF; v_gene: TRBV30; d_gene: -; j_gene: TRBJ1-2; abundance: -
CDR3nt: TGCGCCAGCAGCAGGGACATGAGCTCAAATAATTCACCCCTCCACTTT; CDR3aa: CASSRDMSSNNSPLHF; v_gene: TRBV5-1; d_gene: -; j_gene: TRBJ1-6; abundance: once
CDR3nt: TGTGCTAGCAGCCCCCTCAGCACAGATACGCAGTATTTT; CDR3aa: CASSPLSTDTQYF; v_gene: TRBV7-7; d_gene: -; j_gene: TRBJ2-3; abundance: -
CDR3nt: TGTGCCAGCAGCTCGCGGTTGACAGGACAAGAGACCCAGTACTTC; CDR3aa: CASSSRLTGQETQYF; v_gene: TRBV11-3; d_gene: -; j_gene: TRBJ2-5; abundance: -
CDR3nt: TGTGCCAGCAGCTTAGGGGGACAGATGAACACTGAAGCTTTCTTT; CDR3aa: CASSLGGQMNTEAFF; v_gene: TRBV7-3; d_gene: TRBD1; j_gene: TRBJ1-1; abundance: -
CDR3nt: TGCGCCAGCAGCTTTATGATGAGGAACACTGAAGCTTTCTTT; CDR3aa: CASSFMMRNTEAFF; v_gene: TRBV5-1; d_gene: -; j_gene: TRBJ1-1; abundance: -
CDR3nt: TGTGCCAGCAGCTTAGTCAGCTCAGGGTCCGAGACCCAGTACTTC; CDR3aa: CASSLVSSGSETQYF; v_gene: TRBV11-2; d_gene: -; j_gene: TRBJ2-5; abundance: -
CDR3nt: TGTGCCAGCAGCCAAGGACACAATTCACCCCTCCACTTT; CDR3aa: CASSQGHNSPLHF; v_gene: TRBV3-1/TRBV3-2; d_gene: -; j_gene: TRBJ1-6; abundance: -
CDR3nt: TGTGCCAGCAGCTTAAGGGCCAGGGTTGGAGAGACCCAGTACTTC; CDR3aa: CASSLRARVGETQYF; v_gene: TRBV11-2; d_gene: -; j_gene: TRBJ2-5; abundance: -
CDR3nt: TGTGCCTGGAGTTTGGGACAGATGAACACTGAAGCTTTCTTT; CDR3aa: CAWSLGQMNTEAFF; v_gene: TRBV30; d_gene: TRBD1; j_gene: TRBJ1-1; abundance: -
CDR3nt: TGTGCCAGCAGTATGACAGGGGTTATTGGTGAAGCTTTCTTT; CDR3aa: CASSMTGVIGEAFF; v_gene: TRBV27; d_gene: TRBD1; j_gene: TRBJ1-1; abundance: -
CDR3nt: TGTGCCAGCAGAAGGGGACAGGAGAGGGGAAAACTGTTTTTT; CDR3aa: CASRRGQERGKLFF; v_gene: TRBV6-5; d_gene: TRBD1; j_gene: TRBJ1-4; abundance: -
CDR3nt: TGCGCCAGCAGCCGAGGACAGGGGGCGCAGAATGAGCAGTTCTTC; CDR3aa: CASSRGQGAQNEQFF; v_gene: TRBV4-1; d_gene: TRBD1; j_gene: TRBJ2-1; abundance: -
CDR3nt: TGTGCCAGCAGCTATGGGACAGGGAACATGAACACTGAAGCTTTCTTT; CDR3aa: CASSYGTGNMNTEAFF; v_gene: TRBV11-2; d_gene: TRBD1; j_gene: TRBJ1-1; abundance: -
CDR3nt: TGTGCCAGCAGTGAACGCCTCTCTAGCGGGTCGGCAGATACGCAGTATTTT; CDR3aa: CASSERLSSGSADTQYF; v_gene: TRBV25-1; d_gene: TRBD2; j_gene: TRBJ2-3; abundance: -
CDR3nt: TGTGCCAGCAGCCGAATAGCGGGAGGGCCCTACGAGCAGTACTTC; CDR3aa: CASSRIAGGPYEQYF; v_gene: TRBV28; d_gene: TRBD2; j_gene: TRBJ2-7; abundance: -
CDR3nt: TGTGCCAGCAGTTTACTACAGGATGAAGCTTTCTTT; CDR3aa: CASSLLQDEAFF; v_gene: TRBV28; d_gene: -; j_gene: TRBJ1-1; abundance: -
CDR3nt: TGCAGCGTTGGAGTGAACTATGGCTACACCTTC; CDR3aa: CSVGVNYGYTF; v_gene: TRBV29-1; d_gene: -; j_gene: TRBJ1-2; abundance: few
CDR3nt: TGTGCCAGCAGTGCCCTAGTCCCCCTCGGGTCCTACGAGCAGTACTTC; CDR3aa: CASSALVPLGSYEQYF; v_gene: TRBV25-1; d_gene: -; j_gene: TRBJ2-7; abundance: -
CDR3nt: TGTGCCAGCAGCCCCGGGACTAGCGGATACAATGAGCAGTTCTTC; CDR3aa: CASSPGTSGYNEQFF; v_gene: TRBV3-1/TRBV3-2; d_gene: TRBD2; j_gene: TRBJ2-1; abundance: -
CDR3nt: TGTGCCAGCACTATAGGGGGCCGATACAATCAGCCCCAGCATTTT; CDR3aa: CASTIGGRYNQPQHF; v_gene: TRBV5-6; d_gene: TRBD1; j_gene: TRBJ1-5; abundance: -
CDR3nt: TGTGCCAGCAGTCCAGGACTAGCGGGGGGTCATGAGCAGTTCTTC; CDR3aa: CASSPGLAGGHEQFF; v_gene: TRBV27; d_gene: TRBD2; j_gene: TRBJ2-1; abundance: -
CDR3nt: TGTGCCAGCAGCCAGACAGGGGACGCTTACAATGAGCAGTTCTTC; CDR3aa: CASSQTGDAYNEQFF; v_gene: TRBV2; d_gene: TRBD1; j_gene: TRBJ2-1; abundance: few
CDR3nt: TGTGCCAGCAGCCAAGAGTCCAGGGGGGTGTATGGCTACACCTTC; CDR3aa: CASSQESRGVYGYTF; v_gene: TRBV3-1/TRBV3-2; d_gene: TRBD1; j_gene: TRBJ1-2; abundance: once
CDR3nt: TGTGCCAGCAGTTATGGGGTCGGGGAATTACGGGCAGCCGGGGAGCTGTTTTTT; CDR3aa: CASSYGVGELRAAGELFF; v_gene: TRBV6-2/TRBV6-3; d_gene: -; j_gene: TRBJ2-2; abundance: -
CDR3nt: TGTGCCAGCAGCTTAGTGCAGGGTAGGTCTGGGGCCAACGTCCTGACTTTC; CDR3aa: CASSLVQGRSGANVLTF; v_gene: TRBV7-2; d_gene: -; j_gene: TRBJ2-6; abundance: -
CDR3nt: TGTGCCAGCAGGCCAGGGACAGCCCAAGAGACCCAGTACTTC; CDR3aa: CASRPGTAQETQYF; v_gene: TRBV2; d_gene: TRBD1; j_gene: TRBJ2-5; abundance: -
CDR3nt: TGTGCCAGCAGTTTATTATCCCCGGCAGGGTCGGCCGGGGAGCTGTTTTTT; CDR3aa: CASSLLSPAGSAGELFF; v_gene: TRBV28; d_gene: -; j_gene: TRBJ2-2; abundance: -